This T cell receptor beta chain originates from a study of CD8+CD57+ T cells in acquired aplastic anemia. J was trimmed by 6 bases and V by 4 bases; bases with no gene match: 14. Germline loops: CDR1 DFQATT, CDR2 SNEGSKA (reference sequence). The CDR3 loop spans 15 amino acids. CDR3 and TCR beta VDJ profiling relied on a genomic DNA template. TCRdb re-called the reads with MiXCR, one entry per CDR3 protein. The sample gives roughly 170,000 distinct CDR3 sequences, just under 65% of which show up once; under 50% is in the top ten. J is TRBJ2-5 and V is TRBV20-1, with TRBD2 identical over 7 bases. The sequence was collected from a human donor in good health. Sequenced input: sorted CD4+, CD8+, or CD8+CD57+ T cells (not recorded which) from PBMCs. CDR3 amino acids: CSATHRAGHSKTQYF. The CDR3 DNA follows: TGCAGTGCTACCCATAGAGCGGGGCACAGTAAGACCCAGTACTTC.